The TCR beta chain under discussion was sequenced for a study of T cell responses to AZD1222 COVID-19 vaccine (dated by TCRdb to about 2021). Some background on the complete study: AZD1222 recipients given second doses at about 4 weeks or at about 12 weeks were pooled, since spike-specific TCR depth and breadth were not found to differ between the two schedules. TCR sequencing was performed for 230 to 250 trial participants, of whom some 200 were given two doses of AZD1222 and around 26 were given two doses of MenACWY control vaccine. Enrollment into the trials was organized by age into subgroups of 18-55, 56-69 and 70-plus years, and those subgroups contained roughly 150, 30 and 60 TCR-sequenced participants, respectively.

In the case of this clone: This receptor's antigen is unknown. No much larger clonotype is one base removed from it; base qualities were not supplied.

What the time point label conveys for this sample: baseline before first vaccination. Samples from vaccinated people were obtained from the UK trials COV001 and COV002, which included a single-blind randomized controlled phase 2/3 trial of AZD1222 (ChAdOx1 nCoV-19) in healthy adults. For TCRbeta chain sequencing, PBMC samples from trial participants were taken at day 0 and at day 28 after the second dose. Results the study describes overall, beyond this receptor: Participants were mostly white British, with more females than males. The authors suggested clonal diversity may have been underestimated. The 56-69-year group was small, and its depth increase did not reach significance, likely because of low power. After two AZD1222 doses, both the breadth and the depth of spike-specific TCRs were significantly higher than at day 0 and than in MenACWY recipients. Conclusions about previously exposed vaccinees are limited because only five or six AZD1222 recipients were SARS-CoV-2 seropositive at baseline. Nearly half of unique spike-specific TCRs reportedly recognized epitopes outside regions mutated in the B.1.351 and B.1.1.7 variants. Vaccine-associated CD4 TCRs spanned the whole spike protein, with dominant responses in regions 160-218 and 743-854. Because no day 14 peak-response samples were available, the repertoires could be characterized only after the peak T cell response.

The germline V gene supplies CDR1 ENHRY and CDR2 SYGVKD. Relative to germline, V is 3 bases shorter and J is 1 base shorter, with 16 bases between their ends. Including the terminal cysteine and phenylalanine, the CDR3 comprises 16 residues. The entry retains the CDR3 DNA only, 48 bases that are in frame from base 1. The CDR3 regions of human TCRbeta chains were analyzed by immunosequencing. The authors' analysis ran thus. Repertoire TCRs were matched against a reference library of SARS-CoV-2-specific TCRs generated with the MIRA antigen-specificity platform. Breadth was defined as the fraction of unique TCRs that were SARS-CoV-2-associated. Depth was defined as the fraction of total T cells that were SARS-CoV-2-associated. Using the MIRA data, each spike-specific TCR was mapped to the spike region that the TCR reacts to and placed in a CD4 or CD8 class. Log10-transformed breadth and depth values were compared by one-way ANOVA with Sidak's multiple comparisons tests. Here the immuneACCESS table is served through TCRdb, limited to in-frame sequences with V and J called. Missing clones are a known gap in these copies; in checked studies unresolved V genes cover under half, and the rest lacks a known reason. V, J and clone size are taken as reported in that table, and D and trimming were inferred from the DNA itself. The sample table records 150,000 or so clones; about 90% of these occur just once. The ten most abundant clones make up under 2% of the sample.

Here the chain combines TRBV10-3 and TRBJ2-7; the D gene is possibly TRBD1 or TRBD2, with 6 bases matching each. The source is an adult in good health. The sequencing here drew on peripheral blood, taken on day 0 of AZD1222 vaccination. The bases read TGTGCCATCAGTGACCTCGCTAGGGGGGCATCCTACGAGCAGTACTTC. The translation is CAISDLARGASYEQYF.